Listed here are 30 T cell receptor beta chains from one sample, sequenced in a study of early T cells in non-severe SARS-CoV-2 infection. One entry per CDR3 protein results from TCRdb running MiXCR on the 5' RACE reads. The sample has more than 90,000 distinct CDR3 sequences, about 11% seen once. Sequencing was carried out using whole blood. The receptors stem from an adult who was a healthcare worker with PCR-confirmed SARS-CoV-2 infection or an uninfected control (not recorded which).

The V call is TRBV19, the J call TRBJ2-3; TRBD2 agrees at 10 bases. V lost 3 bases to trimming and J lost 1 base; unmatched junction nucleotides: 1. The CDR3 is made up of 15 amino acids. Germline V gene lookup returns CDR1 LNHDA and CDR2 SQIVND (reference sequence). In DNA form, the CDR3 reads TGTGCCAGTAGTATGCTAGCGGGAGGCACAGATACGCAGTATTTT. This sequence encodes CASSMLAGGTDTQYF.

Many counts were recorded for this clonotype. The chain carries TRBV7-8 and TRBJ1-1; tentative D call: TRBD1 (6 bases). Trimming removed 2 bases from V and 7 bases from J, with 14 bases in between. Germline CDR1 reads SGHVS; CDR2 reads FQNEAQ. The CDR3 extends over 14 amino acids. CDR3 amino acids: CASSLKGGGFEAFF. The DNA of the CDR3 is TGTGCCAGCAGCTTAAAGGGAGGGGGATTTGAAGCTTTCTTT.

This clonotype came up many times. The chain combines TRBV5-6 with TRBJ1-1; no definite D call. Trimming took 0 bases from V and 0 from J, leaving 9 bases between them. Germline assignment: CDR1 SGHDT and CDR2 YYEEEE. The CDR3 totals 15 residues. The CDR3 region is CASSLVGVMNTEAFF. The CDR3 DNA reads TGTGCCAGCAGCTTGGTTGGGGTCATGAACACTGAAGCTTTCTTT.

This sequence joins TRBV9 and TRBJ1-2; D is ambiguous. The CDR3 runs to 14 residues. Germline loops: CDR1 SGDLS, CDR2 YYNGEE. With 8 bases removed from V and 0 bases from J, the gap between germline ends came to 14 bases. The CDR3 sequence is CASPSLGANYGYTF. The DNA of the CDR3 is TGTGCCAGTCCCAGCTTAGGTGCTAACTATGGCTACACCTTC.

This clonotype was seen repeatedly, ten times or more. This rearrangement joins TRBV4-1 to TRBJ1-1; tentatively, D is TRBD1 (6 bases). Germline V gives CDR1 MGHRA, CDR2 YSYEKL. The CDR3 sequence is 14 residues long. The germline V and J ends were trimmed by 4 bases and 1 base, with 10 bases remaining between them. The CDR3 sequence is CASSRTGTNTEAFF. DNA for the CDR3: TGCGCCAGCAGCCGAACAGGGACGAACACTGAAGCTTTCTTT.

At least ten counts were recorded for this clonotype. The chain links TRBV6-5 to TRBJ1-2, with TRBD1 matching over 7 bases. V shed 6 bases, J shed 6 bases, and the junction held 19 bases outside the gene matches. Germline CDR1 MNHEY, CDR2 SVGAGI. This CDR3 contains 17 residues. CDR3 coding DNA: TGTGCCAGCAGGATCGCCGGGACAGAAGCCCAAGGACATGGCTACACCTTC. Encoded protein: CASRIAGTEAQGHGYTF.

This clonotype showed up just a few times. Mismatch with germline at one junction end may stem from a read error. The chain employs TRBV28 and TRBJ1-5, with TRBD1 matching over 7 bases. From germline, CDR1 is MDHEN and CDR2 SYDVKM. The CDR3 consists of 15 residues. Written as DNA, the CDR3 is TGTGCCAGCAGTACTGGGACAGAGGGGAATCAGCCCCAACATTTT. It encodes CASSTGTEGNQPQHF.

This clonotype occurred many times. The chain recombines TRBV7-6 with TRBJ1-1; D is unclear. Between the trimmed V and J ends, which lost 3 bases and 1 base, there was a span of 12 bases. This CDR3 region has 15 residues. CDR1 and CDR2 from the germline V gene are SGHVS and FNYEAQ. The CDR3 bases are TGTGCCAGCAGCTTTTCCCCGGCGGCGAACACTGAAGCTTTCTTT. Protein sequence: CASSFSPAANTEAFF. Supplemented by reference TRBV7-6 and TRBJ1-1, the full variable domain reads GAGVSQSPRYKVTKRGQDVALRCDPISGHVSLYWYRQALGQGPEFLTYFNYEAQQDKSGLPNDRFSAERPEGSISTLTIQRTEQRDSAMYRCASSFSPAANTEAFFGQGTRLTVV.

The chain has TRBV5-1 and TRBJ1-2; D uncertain. The germline gives CDR1 SGHRS, CDR2 YFSETQ. The CDR3 is 12 amino acids. V was pared by 1 base and J by 4 bases, with 5 bases between. CDR3 in DNA: TGCGCCAGCAGCTTGCCAGCCTATGGCTACACCTTC. Encoded protein: CASSLPAYGYTF.

This clonotype occurred many times. The chain is built from TRBV30 and TRBJ2-7; 11 bases line up with TRBD2. CDR3 size: 19 residues. The germline gives CDR1 GTSNPN, CDR2 SVGIG (reference sequence). With V trimmed by 1 base and J by 1 base, 15 bases remained unmatched. This CDR3 reads CAWSDVPGLAGRGSYEQYF. The CDR3 bases are TGTGCCTGGAGTGACGTACCCGGACTAGCGGGTAGGGGATCCTACGAGCAGTACTTC.

The sample holds many counts of this clonotype. Written as DNA, the CDR3 is TGTGCCAGCAGTTATGGACAGGGTGACCAGCCCCAGCATTTT. Protein sequence: CASSYGQGDQPQHF. The genes are TRBV27 and TRBJ1-5, with 8 bases identical to TRBD1. J gave up 7 bases and V 4 bases, and 6 bases lay outside the gene matches. In germline, CDR1 is MNHEY, CDR2 SMNVEV (reference sequence). This CDR3 has 14 amino acids.

This clonotype was counted many times. CDR3: CSAIYRDMPFYEQYF. For the CDR3, the DNA is TGCAGTGCTATTTACAGGGATATGCCCTTCTACGAGCAGTACTTC. V and J are TRBV20-1 and TRBJ2-7; D is perhaps TRBD1 (6 bases). This CDR3 is built from 15 residues. Looked up from germline, CDR1 is DFQATT and CDR2 is SNEGSKA (reference sequence). V gave up 4 bases and J gave up 3 bases, with 19 bases separating them.

The chain links TRBV27 to TRBJ1-5; 11 bases are shared with TRBD1. Germline values: CDR1 MNHEY, CDR2 SMNVEV (reference sequence). This CDR3 has 14 amino acids. Losses at the gene ends were 6 bases for V and 4 bases for J; bases not matched to a gene: 2. CDR3 DNA sequence: TGTGCCAGCAGCCGGGACAGGGGGAATCAGCCCCAGCATTTT. It is translated as CASSRDRGNQPQHF.

Many counts were recorded for this clonotype. This rearrangement joins TRBV3-1 to TRBJ2-7, with 8 bases matching TRBD1. Germline CDR1 and CDR2: LGHDT and YNNKEL (reference sequence). The CDR3 spans 15 residues. J was trimmed by 4 bases and V by 2 bases; bases with no gene match: 7. As DNA, the CDR3 is TGTGCCAGCAGCCAAACCGGGACAGGTCTGTACGAGCAGTACTTC. Amino acid sequence: CASSQTGTGLYEQYF.

The rearrangement links TRBV5-1 to TRBJ2-3, with 8 positions matching TRBD2. CDR3 length: 15 amino acids. Germline V gives CDR1 SGHRS, CDR2 YFSETQ. The junction had 4 bases not matched to a gene; V was cut back by 2 bases and J by 2 bases. The CDR3 sequence is CASSFKRETTDTQYF. In DNA form, the CDR3 reads TGCGCCAGCAGCTTCAAGCGGGAGACCACAGATACGCAGTATTTT.

The V and J genes are TRBV10-3 and TRBJ1-1; no reliable D call. The CDR3 is 13 residues long. Germline V gives CDR1 ENHRY, CDR2 SYGVKD. V was trimmed by 3 bases and J by 1 base, leaving 6 bases between them. CDR3 amino acids: CAISDRENTEAFF. For the CDR3, the DNA is TGTGCCATCAGTGACAGAGAGAACACTGAAGCTTTCTTT.

This clonotype was detected many times. The chain uses TRBV24-1 and TRBJ1-2, with D perhaps matching TRBD1 (6 bases). In germline, CDR1 is KGHDR, CDR2 SFDVKD. The V gene lost 5 bases and the J gene lost 6 bases, with 21 bases spanning the gap. The CDR3 covers 16 residues. CDR3 loop: CATSVKGQLFIHGYTF. CDR3 in DNA: TGTGCCACCAGTGTGAAAGGACAGCTATTTATTCATGGCTACACCTTC.

This clonotype was found many times. This chain connects TRBV7-6 to TRBJ1-2; D not resolved. Trimming took 5 bases from V and 2 from J, leaving 18 bases between them. There are 16 residues in the CDR3. Looked up from germline, CDR1 is SGHVS and CDR2 is FNYEAQ. The DNA of the CDR3 is TGTGCCAGCAGCCTAGGAGGGTTAGAGAGCAACTATGGCTACACCTTC. Residues: CASSLGGLESNYGYTF.

The V gene is TRBV7-2, the J gene TRBJ1-4; D gene unclear. Trimming left V 3 bases short and J 6 bases short, with 8 bases between. The V gene's germline CDR1 is SGHTA and CDR2 FQGNSA. This CDR3 region has 13 residues. This chain's CDR3 is CASSFMWDEKLFF. CDR3 bases: TGTGCCAGCAGCTTTATGTGGGATGAAAAACTGTTTTTT.

This clonotype was detected only a few times. The chain carries TRBV19 and TRBJ1-5, with D tentatively TRBD1 (5 bases). V lost 7 bases to trimming and J lost 3 bases, with 10 bases between them. CDR1 is LNHDA and CDR2 is SQIVND in the germline V gene (reference sequence). This CDR3 region has 13 residues. This CDR3 is CASKGLINQPQHF. As DNA, the CDR3 is TGTGCCAGTAAGGGACTCATCAATCAGCCCCAGCATTTT.

V is TRBV6-2 or TRBV6-3 and J is TRBJ1-5; possible D gene TRBD1, 6 bases. Trimming left V 0 bases short and J 7 bases short, with 19 bases between. The CDR3 extends over 17 amino acids. Germline V gene lookup returns CDR1 MNHEY and CDR2 SVGEGT. The CDR3 nucleotides read TGTGCCAGCAGTTACTCCCCGAGCAGGGGAAGGAGGCAGCCCCAGCATTTT. Translating it yields CASSYSPSRGRRQPQHF.

This clonotype has ten or more counts. The V gene is TRBV5-1, the J gene TRBJ1-2; D unresolved. The germline V gene has CDR1 SGHRS and CDR2 YFSETQ. The ends were cut back, 4 bases at V and 2 bases at J, with 9 bases in the middle. This CDR3 spans 13 amino acids. CDR3 in DNA: TGCGCCAGCAGCCCTGGGCTGAACTATGGCTACACCTTC. Translation gives CASSPGLNYGYTF.

This clonotype was counted at least ten times. The J gene is TRBJ2-1, the V gene TRBV5-1; D assignment may be TRBD1 or TRBD2 (5 bases each). Germline V gene sequence: CDR1 SGHRS, CDR2 YFSETQ. Trimming removed 4 bases from V and 2 bases from J, with 19 bases in between. This CDR3 has 17 amino acids. CDR3 in amino acids: CASSPLTREGPYNEQFF. The CDR3 nucleotides are TGCGCCAGCAGCCCACTGACACGAGAGGGGCCCTACAATGAGCAGTTCTTC.

The table lists this clonotype with a few counts. This chain uses TRBV4-1 with TRBJ2-2; unclear D gene. Looked up from germline, CDR1 is MGHRA and CDR2 is YSYEKL. This CDR3 spans 14 amino acids. The V gene lost 6 bases and the J gene lost 5 bases, with 13 bases spanning the gap. CDR3 sequence reads: CASSSAHSTGELFF. CDR3 bases: TGCGCCAGCAGTTCGGCACATTCAACCGGGGAGCTGTTTTTT.

The V call is TRBV20-1, the J call TRBJ1-5; no firm D call. The germline gives CDR1 DFQATT, CDR2 SNEGSKA (reference sequence). The CDR3 has 15 residues. Trimming removed 3 bases at V and 6 bases at J, with 18 bases between. In nucleotides, the CDR3 is TGCAGTGCTAGTGAAGGAGCCAGAAGCCTTCAGCCCCAGCATTTT. As protein: CSASEGARSLQPQHF.

The genes are TRBV7-3 and TRBJ2-1; TRBD2 aligns across 9 bases. Germline lookup yields CDR1 SGHTA and CDR2 FQGTGA. The junction had 9 bases not matched to a gene; V was cut back by 1 base and J by 8 bases. CDR3 length: 16 residues. DNA of the CDR3: TGTGCCAGCAGCTTAAGGGCCGGTGGCGGGAGGGATGAGCAGTTCTTC. This codes for CASSLRAGGGRDEQFF. The entire variable domain, with the rest obtained from reference TRBV7-3 and TRBJ2-1, is as follows: GAGVSQTPSNKVTEKGKYVELRCDPISGHTALYWYRQSLGQGPEFLIYFQGTGAADDSGLPNDRFFAVRPEGSVSTLKIQRTERGDSAVYLCASSLRAGGGRDEQFFGPGTRLTVL.

This clonotype was counted a few times. V usage is TRBV6-5 and J usage is TRBJ1-1, with 8 nucleotides matching TRBD1. V lost 6 bases to trimming and J lost 4 bases; unmatched junction nucleotides: 4. This CDR3 spans 13 amino acids. Germline CDR1 MNHEY, CDR2 SVGAGI. Here the CDR3 DNA reads TGTGCCAGCAGGTATCAGGGGGCCACTGAAGCTTTCTTT. As protein: CASRYQGATEAFF.

The V gene is TRBV12-3 or TRBV12-4, the J gene TRBJ1-5, with TRBD1 identical over 10 bases. The trim removed 5 bases at V and 4 bases at J, leaving 2 bases unmatched. This CDR3 is built from 14 residues. CDR3 amino acids: CASSPGQGNQPQHF. In DNA form, the CDR3 reads TGTGCCAGCAGTCCGGGACAGGGGAATCAGCCCCAGCATTTT.

In its sample, this clonotype was seen a few times. The rearrangement uses TRBV20-1 and TRBJ2-1; tentatively, D is TRBD1 (6 bases). CDR1 is DFQATT, CDR2 SNEGSKA, per germline (reference sequence). Trimming shortened V by 4 bases and J by 1 base, and 11 bases separated the two germline ends. This CDR3 spans 14 amino acids. CDR3 region: CSATKQGSYNEQFF. The CDR3, as DNA: TGCAGTGCTACTAAACAGGGATCCTACAATGAGCAGTTCTTC.

This clonotype was counted a few times. The junction and the germline gene differ at one end; a read error may be behind it. V gene TRBV2 combines with J gene TRBJ1-2, with unresolved D. Germline assignment: CDR1 SNHLY and CDR2 FYNNEI. The CDR3 runs 15 residues. The CDR3 DNA reads as TGTGCCAGCAGTGAAAATTGGTCCGACACGGAAGGAGCCTTCTTC. Protein product: CASSENWSDTEGAFF.